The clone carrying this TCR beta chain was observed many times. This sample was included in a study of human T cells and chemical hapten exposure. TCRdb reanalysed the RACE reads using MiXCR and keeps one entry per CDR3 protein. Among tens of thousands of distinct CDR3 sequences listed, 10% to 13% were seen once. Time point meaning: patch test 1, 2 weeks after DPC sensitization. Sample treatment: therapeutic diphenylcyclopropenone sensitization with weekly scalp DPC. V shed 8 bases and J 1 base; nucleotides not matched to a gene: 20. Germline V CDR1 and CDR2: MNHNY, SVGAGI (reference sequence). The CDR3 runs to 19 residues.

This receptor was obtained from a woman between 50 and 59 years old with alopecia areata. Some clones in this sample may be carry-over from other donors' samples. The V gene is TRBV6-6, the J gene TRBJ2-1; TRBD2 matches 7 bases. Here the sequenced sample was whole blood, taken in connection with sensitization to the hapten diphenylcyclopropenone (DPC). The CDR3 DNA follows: TGTGCCAGCCGGATCGGGGTCCTGGGCGGGAGTAGGTCCTACAATGAGCAGTTCTTC. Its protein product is CASRIGVLGGSRSYNEQFF.